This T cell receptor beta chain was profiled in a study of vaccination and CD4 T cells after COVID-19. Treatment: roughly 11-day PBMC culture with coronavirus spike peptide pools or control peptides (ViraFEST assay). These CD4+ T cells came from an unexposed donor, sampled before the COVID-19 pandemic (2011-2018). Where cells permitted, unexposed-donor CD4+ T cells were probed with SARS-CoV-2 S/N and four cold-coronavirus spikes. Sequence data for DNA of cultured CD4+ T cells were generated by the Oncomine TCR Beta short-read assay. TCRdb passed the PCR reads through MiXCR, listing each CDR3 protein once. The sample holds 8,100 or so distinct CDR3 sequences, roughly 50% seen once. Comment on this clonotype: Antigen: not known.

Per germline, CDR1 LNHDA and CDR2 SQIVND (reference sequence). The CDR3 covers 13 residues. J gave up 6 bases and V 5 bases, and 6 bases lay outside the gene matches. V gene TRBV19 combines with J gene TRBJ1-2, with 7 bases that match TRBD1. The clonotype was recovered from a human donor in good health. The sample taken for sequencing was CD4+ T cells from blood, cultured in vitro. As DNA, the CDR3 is TGTGCCAGTAGTGCCCGGACAGGTGATGGCTACACCTTC. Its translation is CASSARTGDGYTF.